This is a list of T cell receptor beta chains from one sample in a study of T cell changes during pregnancy in multiple sclerosis. Profiled with immunoSEQ multiplex PCR; TCRdb holds only in-frame clones, not every one. The table includes about 40,000 clones, roughly 94% detected once. The sample was peripheral blood, taken in the third trimester of pregnancy. The source is a female donor with multiple sclerosis, enrolled in a pregnancy study. The CDR3 runs from the conserved cysteine through the conserved F or W. The order of the fields is V gene, CDR3 protein.

TRBV19 CASSSRTSGGLQETQYF
TRBV30 CAWSRRAAGDSSGELFF
TRBV13 CASRYLAGGVSNEQFF
TRBV4-2 CASSAGTAYEQYF
TRBV7-2 CASSLANRGPRYF
TRBV5-1 CASSSIPSISSYNSPLHF
TRBV20-1 CSASANNEQFF
TRBV7-3 CASSLNSGPYNEQFF
TRBV28 CASIPPGLNTGELFF
TRBV28 CASSLAYRGSYEQYF
TRBV11-2 CASSPRTGSFDEQYF
TRBV18 CASSSLTGNYGYTF
TRBV13 CASSSPGQGPSEAFF
TRBV19 CASSILAGANQPQHF
TRBV19 CASSMMTGTGNTIYF
TRBV15 CATSRSGTGSDEQYF
TRBV5-4 CASSRTDQNYGYTF
TRBV7-3 CASSFDSLSYNEQFF
TRBV19 CASSLYSDSPRYGYTF
TRBV7-9 CATEQGNSPLHF
TRBV6-1 CASRPFSGDYNEQFF
TRBV30 CAWSVLGQGEKLFF
TRBV6-6 CASRYREMNTEAFF
TRBV5-4 CASTTGTVTDTQYF
TRBV6-4 CASPVSGSCDNSPLHF
TRBV10-3 CATTGVAENEQFF
TRBV6-1 CASSGLAGLDTQYF
TRBV7-3 CASSLLAQETQYF
TRBV19 CASTPRTGEQAFF
TRBV5-4 CASSPEQGHEQFF
TRBV28 CASRGTGFGNTIYF
TRBV4-3 CASSHLLDGAEKLFF
TRBV5-8 CASSLEGLRAYEQYF
TRBV18 CASSLQGAYNSPLHF
TRBV2 CASSGGGFNQPQHF
TRBV27 CASSPDRDQPQHF
TRBV7-9 CASADTSGRAWETQYF
TRBV7-6 CASSEGQGVAGELFF
TRBV7-9 CASSLTPGAQETQYF
TRBV5-1 CASRREATSTDTQYF
TRBV7-7 CASSLAVQTGELFF
TRBV6-1 CASSERTSGNYQETQYF
TRBV11-2 CASSLDLGTVQETQYF
TRBV7-9 CASSLGQRKSYEQYF
TRBV9 CASSVDPRGSQPQHF
TRBV27 CASSLGGATQYF
TRBV7-2 CASSFGGLGYNEQFF
TRBV11-3 CASSLVGQGNTGELFF